This paragraph reports one T cell receptor (beta chain). Its target is unknown. This sample was included in a study of cytomegalovirus exposure and HLA in healthy donors. Study details: The Caucasian-associated ancestry cluster held less than 85% of 300 to 500 genotyped donors. Points from the study as a whole: TCR beta sequences numbering 15,000 to 20,000 were associated with HLA alleles at 0.05 false discovery rate in a later analysis. In a later analysis, CMV-associated beta chains were mostly HLA-associated, it appeared. Later work found that TCR association rates differed between HLA loci; DRB1 had the most and HLA-C the fewest.

The CDR3 runs to 14 residues. Trimming cost V 5 bases and J 7 bases, with 15 bases left between them. The germline V gene encodes CDR1 SEHNR and CDR2 FQNEAQ (reference sequence). The PCR employed 60 Vbeta primers together with 13 Jbeta primers. Assay: immunoSEQ multiplex PCR; the TCRdb copy retains only in-frame clones and omits some. The repertoire has about 130,000 clones, around 75% of them found once; the top ten carry approximately 3.1%. This chain connects TRBV7-9 to TRBJ1-5, with D perhaps matching TRBD1 (6 bases). The receptor was isolated from a man in his thirties or forties in good health and CMV-seronegative. The sample taken for sequencing was PBMCs. The DNA of the CDR3 is TGTGCCAGCAGCCCAACGCCACAGGGACAGCCCCAGCATTTT. Translated, it gives CASSPTPQGQPQHF.